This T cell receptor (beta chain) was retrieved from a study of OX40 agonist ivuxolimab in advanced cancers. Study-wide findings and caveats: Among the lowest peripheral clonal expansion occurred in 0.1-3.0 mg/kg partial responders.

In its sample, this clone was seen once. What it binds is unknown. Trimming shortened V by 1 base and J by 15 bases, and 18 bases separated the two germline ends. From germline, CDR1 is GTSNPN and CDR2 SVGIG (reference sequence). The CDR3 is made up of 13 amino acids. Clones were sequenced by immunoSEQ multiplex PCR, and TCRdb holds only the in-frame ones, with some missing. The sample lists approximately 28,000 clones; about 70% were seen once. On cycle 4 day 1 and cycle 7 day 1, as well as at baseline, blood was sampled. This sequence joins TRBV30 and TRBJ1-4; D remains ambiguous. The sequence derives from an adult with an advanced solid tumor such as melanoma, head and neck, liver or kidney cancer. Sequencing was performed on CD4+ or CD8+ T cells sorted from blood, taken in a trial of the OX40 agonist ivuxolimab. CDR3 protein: CAWSAHPARTVFF. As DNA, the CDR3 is TGTGCCTGGAGTGCTCACCCCGCCCGGACTGTGTTTTTT.